These T cell receptor beta chains were read from a single sample in a study of T cells after yellow fever vaccination. TCRdb itself ran the 5' RACE reads through MiXCR, one entry per CDR3 protein. The table shows roughly 100,000 distinct CDR3 sequences, with over 8% occurring only once. Here the sequenced sample was CD8+ T cells not binding an NS4B(214-222) dextramer, sorted from PBMCs, taken around 15 days after the first yellow fever vaccination. The receptor set was obtained from a man in his late teens or twenties who received the YFV17D yellow fever vaccine. CDR3s include the opening cysteine and the closing phenylalanine or tryptophan. Each record gives: clone size, D gene, J gene, V gene, CDR3 protein, CDR3 DNA. A D gene is named only where the DNA matches it firmly. A clone size is listed for some rows: how often the clone was seen (once, few, many), or a class if it is expanded.

>-|-|TRBJ1-1|TRBV4-2
CASSSQESTEAFF
TGTGCCAGCAGCTCGCAAGAAAGCACTGAAGCTTTCTTT
>-|TRBD1|TRBJ1-2|TRBV5-1
CASSFEPGQPSYGYTF
TGCGCCAGCAGCTTTGAACCGGGACAGCCGAGCTATGGCTACACCTTC
>few|-|TRBJ1-2|TRBV6-2/TRBV6-3
CAATPGSTYGYTF
TGTGCCGCTACCCCAGGGTCTACCTATGGCTACACCTTC
>many|-|TRBJ2-7|TRBV24-1
CATGTRCEQYF
TGTGCCACCGGGACCCGGTGCGAGCAGTACTTC
>few|TRBD2|TRBJ2-3|TRBV6-1
CASGSGGGQDTQYF
TGTGCCAGCGGCAGCGGGGGGGGTCAAGATACGCAGTATTTT
>-|TRBD1|TRBJ1-6|TRBV5-1
CASSEGQGRLRGSPLHF
TGCGCCAGCAGCGAAGGACAGGGGCGCTTAAGGGGTTCACCCCTCCACTTT
>few|TRBD1|TRBJ1-1|TRBV6-1
CASSSDPGQGIEEAFF
TGTGCCAGCAGCTCAGACCCGGGACAGGGGATTGAGGAAGCTTTCTTT
>-|TRBD1|TRBJ2-7|TRBV5-8
CASGLEDRPSYEQYF
TGTGCCAGCGGCCTTGAGGACAGGCCCTCCTACGAGCAGTACTTC
>many|-|TRBJ1-5|TRBV12-3/TRBV12-4
CASRPGTGSNQPQHF
TGTGCCAGCAGACCCGGGACGGGTAGCAATCAGCCCCAGCATTTT
>few|-|TRBJ2-7|TRBV2
CARGRSSYEQYF
TGTGCCAGGGGGAGATCCTCCTACGAGCAGTACTTC
>few|-|TRBJ2-2|TRBV12-3/TRBV12-4
CASSLGLTGELFF
TGTGCCAGCAGTTTAGGGTTGACCGGGGAGCTGTTTTTT
>-|-|TRBJ2-7|TRBV7-9
CASSPPLSGWGLWKQYF
TGTGCCAGCAGCCCACCCCTATCAGGGTGGGGCCTTTGGAAGCAGTACTTC
>-|-|TRBJ2-2|TRBV7-8
CASSLGGANTGELFF
TGTGCCAGCAGCTTAGGGGGGGCGAACACCGGGGAGCTGTTTTTT
>many|TRBD2|TRBJ2-1|TRBV3-1
CASSYERGGFHEQFF
TGTGCCAGCAGCTACGAGCGGGGGGGGTTCCATGAGCAGTTCTTC
>-|TRBD1|TRBJ1-5|TRBV5-6
CASSLGPRLDRGPGNQPQHF
TGTGCCAGCAGCTTGGGACCACGATTGGACAGGGGGCCGGGCAATCAGCCCCAGCATTTT
>few|-|TRBJ2-7|TRBV4-1
CASSGVTVYEQYF
TGCGCCAGCAGCGGGGTTACCGTCTACGAGCAGTACTTC
>few|-|TRBJ1-1|TRBV4-3
CASSQDLGDYEAFF
TGCGCCAGCAGCCAAGATCTTGGTGACTATGAAGCTTTCTTT
>few|TRBD1|TRBJ1-6|TRBV12-3/TRBV12-4
CASSGQGRHSPLHF
TGTGCCAGCAGCGGACAGGGCAGGCATTCACCCCTCCACTTT
>-|-|TRBJ2-2|TRBV5-5
CASSIRGAGELFF
TGTGCCAGCAGCATCAGGGGTGCCGGGGAGCTGTTTTTT
>-|-|TRBJ2-5|TRBV24-1
CATSDGGEVTQYF
TGTGCCACCAGTGATGGAGGGGAAGTGACCCAGTACTTC
>-|-|TRBJ2-6|TRBV20-1
CSARRDVRSGANVLTF
TGCAGTGCTAGACGAGACGTTCGCTCTGGGGCCAACGTCCTGACTTTC
>few|-|TRBJ1-5|TRBV7-9
CASSSPGEGSNQPQHF
TGTGCCAGCAGCTCCCCTGGGGAGGGGAGCAATCAGCCCCAGCATTTT
>few|-|TRBJ2-7|TRBV19
CASSINQRGHEQYF
TGTGCCAGTAGTATCAACCAGAGGGGCCACGAGCAGTACTTC
>-|-|TRBJ2-3|TRBV9
CASSVVQGGTDTQYF
TGTGCCAGCAGCGTAGTGCAGGGCGGTACAGATACGCAGTATTTT
>few|TRBD2|TRBJ2-1|TRBV7-6
CASSLESLIGGTDEQFF
TGTGCCAGCAGCTTAGAATCTCTTATCGGGGGGACGGATGAGCAGTTCTTC
>few|-|TRBJ1-2|TRBV9
CASSPRGVGGYTF
TGTGCCAGCAGCCCAAGAGGGGTAGGCGGCTACACCTTC
>few|-|TRBJ2-3|TRBV29-1
CSVEVQGTDTQYF
TGCAGCGTTGAAGTACAGGGCACAGATACGCAGTATTTT
>-|TRBD2|TRBJ2-3|TRBV20-1
CSARVSSGGVWFGTDTQYF
TGCAGTGCTAGAGTTTCTAGCGGGGGGGTTTGGTTCGGCACAGATACGCAGTATTTT
>few|TRBD2|TRBJ2-7|TRBV7-6
CASSQGSGEGAYEQYF
TGTGCCAGCAGCCAAGGTAGCGGGGAGGGCGCCTACGAGCAGTACTTC
>few|-|TRBJ2-3|TRBV27
CASSFQAEGWHDTQYF
TGTGCCAGCAGTTTTCAGGCCGAGGGGTGGCATGATACGCAGTATTTT
>many|-|TRBJ2-4|TRBV4-2
CASSQDPGYIKNIQYF
TGTGCCAGCAGCCAAGATCCAGGGTATATCAAAAACATTCAGTACTTC
>-|TRBD1|TRBJ1-4|TRBV7-9
CASRPGQATNEKLFF
TGTGCCAGCAGACCAGGACAGGCAACTAATGAAAAACTGTTTTTT
>few|-|TRBJ1-6|TRBV20-1
CSAPKTGTLYNSPLHF
TGCAGTGCTCCAAAAACCGGGACACTCTATAATTCACCCCTCCACTTT
>-|-|TRBJ2-3|TRBV7-9
CASSSRDVDIDTQYF
TGTGCCAGCAGCTCCCGGGACGTCGACATTGATACGCAGTATTTT
>-|-|TRBJ2-1|TRBV20-1
CSASRPDYNEQFF
TGCAGTGCTAGCAGACCGGACTACAATGAGCAGTTCTTC
>-|TRBD2|TRBJ2-1|TRBV29-1
CSVQGLAEGEASYNEQFF
TGCAGCGTTCAAGGACTAGCGGAAGGTGAAGCCTCCTACAATGAGCAGTTCTTC
>-|-|TRBJ2-5|TRBV5-1
CASSLAERGRETQYF
TGCGCCAGCAGCTTGGCCGAACGGGGGCGGGAGACCCAGTACTTC
>few|-|TRBJ2-5|TRBV18
CASSPARQETQYF
TGTGCCAGCTCACCAGCCAGACAAGAGACCCAGTACTTC
>-|TRBD2|TRBJ2-1|TRBV7-7
CASSSGLAGELYNEQFF
TGTGCTAGCAGCTCGGGACTAGCGGGGGAGCTATACAATGAGCAGTTCTTC
>-|-|TRBJ2-7|TRBV7-8
CASSWNLEQYF
TGTGCCAGCAGCTGGAATTTAGAGCAGTACTTC
>few|-|TRBJ1-1|TRBV6-5
CASSYFGENAEAFF
TGTGCCAGCAGTTATTTCGGGGAGAATGCTGAAGCTTTCTTT
>few|-|TRBJ2-5|TRBV5-5
CASSLGMYQETQYF
TGTGCCAGCAGCTTGGGCATGTACCAAGAGACCCAGTACTTC
>few|TRBD2|TRBJ2-7|TRBV20-1
CSARVAGGSSYEQYF
TGCAGTGCTAGAGTAGCGGGGGGCAGCTCCTACGAGCAGTACTTC
>few|TRBD1|TRBJ2-1|TRBV19
CATKQGYNEQFF
TGTGCCACTAAACAGGGGTACAATGAGCAGTTCTTC
>-|-|TRBJ1-5|TRBV7-6
CASSLGAGGNQPQHF
TGTGCCAGCAGCTTGGGAGCGGGGGGCAATCAGCCCCAGCATTTT
>-|-|TRBJ2-7|TRBV5-6
CASSPGRSYEQYF
TGTGCCAGCAGCCCCGGGCGCTCCTACGAGCAGTACTTC
>many|-|TRBJ2-3|TRBV5-1
CASRAEGSKDTQYF
TGCGCCAGCAGGGCCGAAGGGTCCAAAGATACGCAGTATTTT
>few|TRBD1|TRBJ2-5|TRBV6-1
CASSRSGQGIETQYF
TGTGCCAGCAGTCGTTCAGGACAGGGTATAGAGACCCAGTACTTC
>few|-|TRBJ1-1|TRBV7-9
CASSLPGYTEAFF
TGTGCCAGCAGCTTACCAGGGTACACTGAAGCTTTCTTT
>many|-|TRBJ2-1|TRBV7-2
CASSNTRELLYYNEQFF
TGTGCCAGCAGCAATACTAGAGAACTCCTTTACTACAATGAGCAGTTCTTC
>few|-|TRBJ1-1|TRBV20-1
CSARDRRESGEAFF
TGCAGTGCTAGAGATCGGCGGGAATCCGGAGAAGCTTTCTTT
>-|-|TRBJ1-5|TRBV6-1
CASSDTQSNQPQHF
TGTGCCAGCAGTGATACCCAGAGCAATCAGCCCCAGCATTTT
>few|-|TRBJ1-5|TRBV5-5
CASSFSGVRPQHF
TGTGCCAGCAGCTTTTCAGGGGTGAGGCCCCAGCATTTT
>many|TRBD2|TRBJ2-3|TRBV7-3
CASSHMGGWTDTQYF
TGTGCCAGCAGCCACATGGGGGGGTGGACAGATACGCAGTATTTT
>few|-|TRBJ2-1|TRBV19
CASSSRRWSSYNEQFF
TGTGCCAGTAGCTCCCGACGGTGGAGCTCCTACAATGAGCAGTTCTTC
>many|-|TRBJ1-5|TRBV25-1
CASSETNSWSNQPQHF
TGTGCCAGCAGTGAAACGAACAGTTGGAGCAATCAGCCCCAGCATTTT
>few|TRBD1|TRBJ2-5|TRBV20-1
CSASDPGTARKTQYF
TGCAGTGCTAGCGACCCGGGGACAGCGAGAAAGACCCAGTACTTC
>-|-|TRBJ2-1|TRBV18
CASSPSGQSSYNEQFF
TGTGCCAGCTCACCATCGGGTCAGAGCTCCTACAATGAGCAGTTCTTC
>-|-|TRBJ2-3|TRBV29-1
CSVDDIGVLRTDTQYF
TGCAGCGTCGATGATATAGGAGTCCTTCGCACAGATACGCAGTATTTT
>few|-|TRBJ2-1|TRBV7-9
CASNLGPHMGEQFF
TGTGCCAGCAACTTAGGTCCCCATATGGGTGAGCAGTTCTTC